Below are 20 T cell receptor beta chains sequenced from a single sample in a study of regulatory T cells in long-lasting Graves disease. HTBI primers from iRepertoire and Arm-PCR of CDR3 regions yielded the TCR beta libraries. TCRdb reanalysed the multiplex PCR reads using MiXCR and keeps one entry per CDR3 protein. Of about half a million distinct CDR3 sequences listed, 12% were seen once; the top ten hold 8.9%. Time point in this sample: newly diagnosed GD, antithyroid drugs for less than 3 months. With RNA extracted from PBMCs as input, the TCR library was made. These same records also appear under a second study, on T cells in Graves' hyperthyroidism and ophthalmopathy.

The input for sequencing was peripheral blood mononuclear cells (PBMCs), taken at new diagnosis, from a patient treated with antithyroid drugs. These receptors originate from a woman under 40 with Graves disease.

This clonotype was counted a few times. The CDR3 protein is CSALRRDQGQQPQHF. The CDR3, as DNA: TGCAGTGCCTTACGTAGGGATCAGGGGCAACAGCCCCAGCATTTT. This chain links TRBV20-1 with TRBJ1-5, with D perhaps TRBD1 (6 bases). Trimming shortened V by 6 bases and J by 7 bases, and 22 bases separated the two germline ends. Germline CDR1 is DFQATT and CDR2 is SNEGSKA (reference sequence). The CDR3 consists of 15 residues.

This clonotype was seen at least ten times. The chain is built from TRBV18 and TRBJ1-1, with 7 bases identical to TRBD1. V trimming: 4 bases; J trimming: 2 bases; junction bases outside the gene matches: 7. CDR1 is KGHSH, CDR2 LQKENI, per germline. This CDR3 region has 15 residues. As DNA, the CDR3 is TGTGCCAGCTCACTTGAGGGGGCGATCAACACTGAAGCTTTCTTT. The encoded protein is CASSLEGAINTEAFF.

This clonotype was picked up many times. V is TRBV7-9 and J is TRBJ2-7; 7 bases match TRBD1. The germline V gene encodes CDR1 SEHNR and CDR2 FQNEAQ (reference sequence). This CDR3 has 16 amino acids. Trimming took 0 bases from V and 3 from J; bases not matched to a gene: 8. The CDR3 loop reads CASSLAPTGSVYEQYF. The DNA of the CDR3 is TGTGCCAGCAGCTTAGCGCCGACAGGGTCGGTCTACGAGCAGTACTTC.

This clonotype was observed at least ten times. The chain has TRBV6-1 and TRBJ2-5; 11 nucleotides agree with TRBD2. The germline V gene encodes CDR1 MNHNS and CDR2 SASEGT. Trimming at V came to 8 bases and at J to 5 bases, leaving 10 bases not matched to a gene. The CDR3 covers 15 residues. The DNA of the CDR3 is TGTGCCAGCGGGACTAGCGGAGTGGGACGCGAGACCCAGTACTTC. Its translation is CASGTSGVGRETQYF.

This rearrangement joins TRBV15 to TRBJ2-1, with 10 bases matching TRBD2. V lost 5 bases to trimming and J lost 4 bases; unmatched junction nucleotides: 2. The CDR3 is made up of 14 amino acids. CDR1 and CDR2 from the germline V gene are LNHNV and YYDKDF (reference sequence). CDR3 residues: CATSRTSGYNEQFF. Written as DNA, the CDR3 is TGTGCCACCAGCCGGACTAGCGGATACAATGAGCAGTTCTTC.

The table lists this clonotype with a few counts. This chain joins TRBV20-1 and TRBJ2-7; D possibly corresponds to TRBD2 (5 bases). V was shortened by 8 bases and J by 3 bases, with 14 bases between the two germline ends. This CDR3 contains 12 residues. Germline-derived CDR1 and CDR2 are DFQATT and SNEGSKA (reference sequence). The CDR3 nucleotides are TGCAGTACTCTAGGAGGATTCTACGAGCAGTACTTC. Protein sequence: CSTLGGFYEQYF.

This clonotype showed up just a few times. This chain's CDR3 is CASNLGDNEQFF. The CDR3 DNA reads as TGTGCCAGCAATTTGGGAGACAATGAGCAGTTCTTC. The V call is TRBV6-1, the J call TRBJ2-1, with a possible D match to TRBD2 (5 bases). The CDR3 spans 12 residues. Germline CDR1 MNHNS, CDR2 SASEGT. With 7 bases removed from V and 5 bases from J, the gap between germline ends came to 9 bases.

This clonotype was seen ten or more times. This sequence joins TRBV12-5 and TRBJ2-3; 9 bases match TRBD1. Germline V CDR1 and CDR2: LGHNT, FRNRAP. CDR3 length equals 14 residues. The ends lost 6 bases at V and 7 bases at J; junction bases unmatched: 8. The CDR3 here is CASGPGQGKNTQYF. CDR3 DNA: TGTGCTAGTGGCCCGGGACAGGGCAAGAATACGCAGTATTTT.

Ten or more counts support this clonotype. The chain employs TRBV7-2 and TRBJ2-3; no clear D gene. The ends were cut back, 5 bases at V and 0 bases at J, with 9 bases in the middle. The germline gives CDR1 SGHTA, CDR2 FQGNSA. CDR3 size: 14 residues. As DNA, the CDR3 is TGTGCCAGCAGCCCGGATCCCAGCACAGATACGCAGTATTTT. This gives the protein CASSPDPSTDTQYF.

This clonotype was seen repeatedly, ten times or more. The chain is built from TRBV11-2 and TRBJ2-1; a weak D match, TRBD2 (7 bases). The V and J ends lost 5 bases and 6 bases respectively, with 20 bases between them. Germline loops: CDR1 SGHAT, CDR2 FQNNGV. This CDR3 contains 16 residues. Written as DNA, the CDR3 is TGTGCCAGCAGCCGGATGACAGGACTAGTCCGCAATGAGCAGTTCTTC. This codes for CASSRMTGLVRNEQFF.

This clonotype has a count of ten or more. The chain is built from TRBV20-1 and TRBJ2-7; unclear D gene. Germline CDR1 DFQATT, CDR2 SNEGSKA (reference sequence). The CDR3 contains 14 residues. Trimming left V 6 bases short and J 0 bases short, with 15 bases between. This chain's CDR3 is CSALELGSSYEQYF. Written as DNA, the CDR3 is TGCAGTGCCCTTGAACTTGGCAGCTCCTACGAGCAGTACTTC.

This clonotype was counted only a few times. The gene calls are TRBV10-3 and TRBJ1-1, with D perhaps TRBD1 (5 bases). Trimming stripped 0 bases from V and 5 bases from J, with 13 bases between. CDR3 length equals 15 residues. Per germline, CDR1 ENHRY and CDR2 SYGVKD. CDR3 sequence: CAISESRQGKTEAFF. CDR3 in DNA: TGTGCCATCAGTGAGTCGAGGCAGGGAAAAACTGAAGCTTTCTTT.

The chain carries TRBV20-1 and TRBJ2-7, with 9 bases identical to TRBD1. Germline CDR1 DFQATT, CDR2 SNEGSKA (reference sequence). V trimming: 3 bases; J trimming: 7 bases; junction bases outside the gene matches: 10. This CDR3 is 14 amino acids long. CDR3 loop: CSASRQGVGREQYF. The CDR3 coding sequence is TGCAGTGCTAGCAGACAGGGGGTCGGTCGGGAGCAGTACTTC.

The rearrangement uses TRBV18 and TRBJ1-3; D uncertain. The V end lost 3 bases, the J end lost 0 bases, and 9 bases lay between the germline ends. The CDR3 is 15 residues long. The germline V gene encodes CDR1 KGHSH and CDR2 LQKENI. The CDR3 region has the DNA TGTGCCAGCTCACCTGGAATAGGCTCTGGAAACACCATATATTTT. Protein sequence: CASSPGIGSGNTIYF.

The genes are TRBV12-3 or TRBV12-4 and TRBJ2-1; 8 bases line up with TRBD2. J lost 12 bases, V lost 5 bases, and 12 bases had no gene match. The length of the CDR3 is 14 residues. The DNA of the CDR3 is TGTGCCAGCAGTCCCGGGAGGGTCCGTTTCGTGCAGTTCTTC. It is translated as CASSPGRVRFVQFF.

This rearrangement joins TRBV6-1 to TRBJ1-5; D unresolved. V shed 6 bases and J shed 3 bases, with 12 bases lying between them. Germline V gives CDR1 MNHNS, CDR2 SASEGT. The CDR3 is 14 amino acids. The CDR3 bases are TGTGCCAGCAGACAGACTCAGTACAATCAGCCCCAGCATTTT. Translation: CASRQTQYNQPQHF.

This clonotype was detected many times. The chain uses TRBV11-3 and TRBJ2-5; 7 bases agree with TRBD2. The CDR3 has 17 amino acids. Losses at the gene ends were 4 bases for V and 5 bases for J; bases not matched to a gene: 16. CDR1 is SGHNT and CDR2 is YENEEA in the germline V gene. The CDR3 DNA reads as TGTGCCAGCAGCTCCAGCTTACTAGCGCCTAGGATGGAGACCCAGTACTTC. It specifies CASSSSLLAPRMETQYF.

The chain employs TRBV20-1 and TRBJ2-3; 8 bases fit TRBD2. CDR1 DFQATT and CDR2 SNEGSKA come from the germline V gene (reference sequence). V shed 3 bases and J 4 bases; nucleotides not matched to a gene: 6. The CDR3 sequence is 14 residues long. The CDR3 protein is CSASTGRASDTQYF. CDR3 DNA sequence: TGCAGTGCTAGTACCGGGAGGGCCTCAGATACGCAGTATTTT.

This chain joins TRBV7-9 and TRBJ2-7; 10 positions agree with TRBD2. J gave up 7 bases and V 4 bases, and 10 bases lay outside the gene matches. This CDR3 has 15 residues. Germline V gene data show CDR1 as SEHNR and CDR2 as FQNEAQ (reference sequence). As DNA, the CDR3 is TGTGCCAGCAGCTACCTAGCGGGAGTTATAGAGGAGCAGTACTTC. Amino acids: CASSYLAGVIEEQYF.

This clonotype appeared many times. The V call is TRBV18, the J call TRBJ1-2; D perhaps matches TRBD1 (6 bases). Between the trimmed V and J ends, which lost 8 bases and 5 bases, there was a span of 15 bases. This CDR3 comprises 13 residues. In germline, CDR1 is KGHSH, CDR2 LQKENI. The CDR3 DNA reads TGTGCCAGCAGTCCGGGACATTCGTATGGCTACACCTTC. It encodes CASSPGHSYGYTF.